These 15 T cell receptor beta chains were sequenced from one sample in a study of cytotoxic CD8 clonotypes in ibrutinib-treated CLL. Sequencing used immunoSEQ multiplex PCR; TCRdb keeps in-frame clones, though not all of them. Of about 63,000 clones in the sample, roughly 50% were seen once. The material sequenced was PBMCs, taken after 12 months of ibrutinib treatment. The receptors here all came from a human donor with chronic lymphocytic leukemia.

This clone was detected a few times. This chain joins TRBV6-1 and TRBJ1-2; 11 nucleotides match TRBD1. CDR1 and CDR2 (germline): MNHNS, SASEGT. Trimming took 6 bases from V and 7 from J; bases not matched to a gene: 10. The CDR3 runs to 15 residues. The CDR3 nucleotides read TGTGCCAGCAGACTGGACAGGGGGCGGCTCAGTGGCTACACCTTC. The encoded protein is CASRLDRGRLSGYTF.

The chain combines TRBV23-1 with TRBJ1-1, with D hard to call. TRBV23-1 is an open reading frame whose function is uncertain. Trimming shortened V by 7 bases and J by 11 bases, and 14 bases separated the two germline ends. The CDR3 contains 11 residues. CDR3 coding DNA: TGCGCCAGCAAACATCCCCCGGCGGCTTTCTTT. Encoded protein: CASKHPPAAFF.

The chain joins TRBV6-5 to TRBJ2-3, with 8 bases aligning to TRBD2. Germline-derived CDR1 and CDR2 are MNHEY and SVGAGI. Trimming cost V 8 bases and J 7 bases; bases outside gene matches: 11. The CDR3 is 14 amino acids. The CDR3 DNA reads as TGTGCCAGCCGGGGACTAGAAACAGGTCATACGCAGTATTTT. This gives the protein CASRGLETGHTQYF.

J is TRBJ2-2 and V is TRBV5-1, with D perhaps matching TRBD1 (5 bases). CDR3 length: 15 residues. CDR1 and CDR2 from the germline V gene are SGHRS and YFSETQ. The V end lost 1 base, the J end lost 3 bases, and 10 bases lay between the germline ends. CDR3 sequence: CASSLRGRDTGELFF. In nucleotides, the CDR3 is TGCGCCAGCAGCTTGAGGGGAAGGGACACCGGGGAGCTGTTTTTT. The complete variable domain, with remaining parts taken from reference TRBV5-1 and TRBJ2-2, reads KAGVTQTPRYLIKTRGQQVTLSCSPISGHRSVSWYQQTPGQGLQFLFEYFSETQRNKGNFPGRFSGRQFSNSRSEMNVSTLELGDSALYLCASSLRGRDTGELFFGEGSRLTVL.

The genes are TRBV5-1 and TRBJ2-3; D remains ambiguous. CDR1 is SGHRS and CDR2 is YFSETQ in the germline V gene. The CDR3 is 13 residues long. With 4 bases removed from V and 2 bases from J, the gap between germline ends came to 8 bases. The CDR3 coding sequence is TGCGCCAGCAGCCAACAATTCACAGATACGCAGTATTTT. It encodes CASSQQFTDTQYF.

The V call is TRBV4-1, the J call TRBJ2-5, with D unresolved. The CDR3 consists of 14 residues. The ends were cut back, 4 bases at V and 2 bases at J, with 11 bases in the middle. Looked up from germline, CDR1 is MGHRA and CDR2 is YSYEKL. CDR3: CASSLDPLQETQYF. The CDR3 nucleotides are TGCGCCAGCAGCCTGGACCCCTTGCAAGAGACCCAGTACTTC.

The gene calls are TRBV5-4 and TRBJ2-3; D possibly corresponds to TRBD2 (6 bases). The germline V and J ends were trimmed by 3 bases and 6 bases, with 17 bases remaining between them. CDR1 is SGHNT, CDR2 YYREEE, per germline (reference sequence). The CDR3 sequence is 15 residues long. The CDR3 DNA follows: TGTGCCAGCAGCTACGACAGTGGGGGGACCGATACGCAGTATTTT. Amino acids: CASSYDSGGTDTQYF.

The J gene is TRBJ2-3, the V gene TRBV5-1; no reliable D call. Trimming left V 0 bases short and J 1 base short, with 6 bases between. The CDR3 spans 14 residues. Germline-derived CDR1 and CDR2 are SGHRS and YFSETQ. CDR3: CASSLDLGTDTQYF. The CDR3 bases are TGCGCCAGCAGCTTGGATCTGGGCACAGATACGCAGTATTTT.

The CDR3, as DNA: TGTGCCAGCAGTGCACCCAGGGTAGCGGGGGGGTACAATGAGCAGTTCTTC. This sequence encodes CASSAPRVAGGYNEQFF. V is TRBV28 and J is TRBJ2-1; the match to TRBD2 covers 11 bases. The germline V gene encodes CDR1 MDHEN and CDR2 SYDVKM. The CDR3 extends over 17 amino acids. The V segment lost 5 bases and the J segment 4 bases; nucleotides outside the gene matches: 10.

The DNA of the CDR3 is TGCGCCAGCAGCAGATACAGGGGCTCGGACAATGAGCAGTTCTTC. Translating gives CASSRYRGSDNEQFF. This chain uses TRBV5-1 with TRBJ2-1; 7 positions agree with TRBD1. Germline V CDR1 and CDR2: SGHRS, YFSETQ. J was trimmed by 5 bases and V by 4 bases; bases with no gene match: 9. The CDR3 spans 15 residues.

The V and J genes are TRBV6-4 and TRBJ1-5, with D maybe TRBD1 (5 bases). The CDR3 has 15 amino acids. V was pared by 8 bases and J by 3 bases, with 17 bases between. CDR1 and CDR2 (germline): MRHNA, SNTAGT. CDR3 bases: TGTGCCAGCCCCCGCAGGGCCCATCCCAATCAGCCCCAGCATTTT. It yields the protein CASPRRAHPNQPQHF.

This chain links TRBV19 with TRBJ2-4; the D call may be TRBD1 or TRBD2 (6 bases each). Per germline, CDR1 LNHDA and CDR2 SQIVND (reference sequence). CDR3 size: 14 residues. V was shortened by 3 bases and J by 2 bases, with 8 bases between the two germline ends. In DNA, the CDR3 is TGTGCCAGTAGTATCCGGGGGCCCAAAAACATTCAGTACTTC. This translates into CASSIRGPKNIQYF.

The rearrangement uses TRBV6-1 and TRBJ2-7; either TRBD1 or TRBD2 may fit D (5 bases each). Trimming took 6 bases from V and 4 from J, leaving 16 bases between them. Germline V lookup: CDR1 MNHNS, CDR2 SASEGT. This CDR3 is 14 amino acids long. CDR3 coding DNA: TGTGCCAGCAGAAGCGGTCAGGGAACGTACGAGCAGTACTTC. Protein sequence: CASRSGQGTYEQYF.

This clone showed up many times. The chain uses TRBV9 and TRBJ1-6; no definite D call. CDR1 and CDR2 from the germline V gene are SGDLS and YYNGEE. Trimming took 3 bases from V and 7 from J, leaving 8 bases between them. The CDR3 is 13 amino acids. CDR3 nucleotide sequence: TGTGCCAGCAGCGCCGACGGGAATTCACCCCTCCACTTT. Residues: CASSADGNSPLHF.

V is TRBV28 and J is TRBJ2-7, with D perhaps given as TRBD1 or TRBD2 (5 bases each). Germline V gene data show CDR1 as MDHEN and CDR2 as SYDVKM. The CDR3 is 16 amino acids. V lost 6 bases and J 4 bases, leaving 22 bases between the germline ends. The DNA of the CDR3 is TGTGCCAGCAGCCCTTCAAGGGGTAGGAGCGGATACGAGCAGTACTTC. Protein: CASSPSRGRSGYEQYF.